Each of the 5 T cell receptor beta chains below was sequenced from the same sample in a study of T cells in Graves' hyperthyroidism and ophthalmopathy. TCR beta CDR3 region amplification was performed from RNA transcripts. The HTBI primer set served for first-round RT-PCR of the TCR CDR3. TCRdb independently ran MiXCR on the multiplex PCR reads; one entry per CDR3 protein. The sample carries fewer than 650,000 distinct CDR3 sequences, roughly 14% recorded once. Sequencing was done on a sample of blood. Every receptor here comes from a woman in her thirties or forties with Graves' ophthalmopathy.

This clonotype was seen repeatedly, ten times or more. The chain combines TRBV7-2 with TRBJ2-5, with no clear D. Germline V gene sequence: CDR1 SGHTA, CDR2 FQGNSA. V was shortened by 3 bases and J by 2 bases, with 10 bases between the two germline ends. The CDR3 length is 14 residues. The CDR3 loop reads CASSFNAYQETQYF. Written as DNA, the CDR3 is TGTGCCAGCAGCTTTAACGCCTATCAAGAGACCCAGTACTTC.

This clonotype was seen at least ten times. This rearrangement joins TRBV19 to TRBJ2-2; 7 nucleotides match TRBD2. V was clipped by 5 bases and J by 3 bases; unmatched bases: 9. The CDR3 covers 16 residues. Per the germline V gene, CDR1 is LNHDA and CDR2 is SQIVND (reference sequence). The CDR3 nucleotides are TGTGCCAGTAGTGTTTTTGCGGGAGATGACACCGGGGAGCTGTTTTTT. This translates into CASSVFAGDDTGELFF.

This clonotype showed up just a few times. The rearrangement links TRBV4-1 to TRBJ1-2; TRBD1 agrees at 8 bases. CDR3 size: 18 residues. Germline CDR1 is MGHRA and CDR2 is YSYEKL. V was clipped by 0 bases and J by 7 bases; unmatched bases: 16. The CDR3 nucleotides read TGCGCCAGCAGCCAAGATCAATGGTTGCAGGGGGCTAGGTCTGGCTACACCTTC. Translation gives CASSQDQWLQGARSGYTF.

As regards this clonotype: The junction departs from the called germline gene at one end, perhaps through a read error. This CDR3 is CASPPPWPSARGEAKNIQYF. CDR3 coding DNA: TGTGCCAGCCCACCACCGTGGCCTAGCGCACGAGGAGAAGCCAAAAACATTCAGTACTTC. V usage is TRBV18 and J usage is TRBJ2-4; D is possibly TRBD2 (6 bases). The CDR3 length is 20 residues. CDR1 is KGHSH, CDR2 LQKENI, per germline.

This clonotype was seen repeatedly, ten times or more. This chain links TRBV12-3 or TRBV12-4 with TRBJ1-2, with D possibly being TRBD1 (5 bases). V lost 2 bases to trimming and J lost 4 bases, with 14 bases between them. This CDR3 comprises 15 residues. The CDR3 nucleotides are TGTGCCAGCAGTTTAAGGGGACTACGGGTCTATGGCTACACCTTC. Encoded protein: CASSLRGLRVYGYTF.